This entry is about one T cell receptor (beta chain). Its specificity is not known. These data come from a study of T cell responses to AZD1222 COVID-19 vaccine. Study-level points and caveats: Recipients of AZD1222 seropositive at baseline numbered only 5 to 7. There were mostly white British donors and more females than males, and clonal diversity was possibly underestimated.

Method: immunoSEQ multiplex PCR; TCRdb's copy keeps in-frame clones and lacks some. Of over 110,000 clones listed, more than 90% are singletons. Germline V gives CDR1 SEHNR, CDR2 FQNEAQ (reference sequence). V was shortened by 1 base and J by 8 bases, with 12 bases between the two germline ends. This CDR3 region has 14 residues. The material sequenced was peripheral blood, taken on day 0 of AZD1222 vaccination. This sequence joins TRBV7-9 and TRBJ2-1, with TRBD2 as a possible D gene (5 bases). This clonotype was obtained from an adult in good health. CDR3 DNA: TGTGCCAGCAGCTTAGTGGGAGCCTTCGATGAGCAGTTCTTC. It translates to CASSLVGAFDEQFF.